The 21 T cell receptor beta chains presented below share a single source sample, sequenced in a study of T cell responses to AZD1222 COVID-19 vaccine. Data came from immunoSEQ multiplex PCR; TCRdb stores just in-frame clones and leaves some out. Of 100,000 to 150,000 clones listed, about 93% are singletons. Sequencing was performed on peripheral blood, taken 28 days after the second AZD1222 dose. The receptors were gathered from an adult who received the AZD1222 COVID-19 vaccine.

V is TRBV7-9 and J is TRBJ2-4, with D tentatively TRBD1 or TRBD2 (7 bases each). Trimming shortened V by 3 bases and J by 7 bases, and 10 bases separated the two germline ends. The CDR3 runs 13 residues. Per germline, CDR1 SEHNR and CDR2 FQNEAQ (reference sequence). CDR3 amino acids: CASSFQGGNIQYF. CDR3 nucleotides: TGTGCCAGCAGCTTTCAGGGGGGGAACATTCAGTACTTC.

CDR3 sequence reads: CASSLDRDYGYTF. The CDR3 DNA is TGCGCCAGCAGCTTAGACAGAGACTATGGCTACACCTTC. V is TRBV5-1 and J is TRBJ1-2; D may be TRBD1 (5 bases). The CDR3 length is 13 residues. V dropped 2 bases and J dropped 3 bases, with 8 bases sitting between them. The germline gives CDR1 SGHRS, CDR2 YFSETQ.

This chain links TRBV6-5 with TRBJ1-2; D is ambiguous. This CDR3 comprises 14 residues. Germline V gene data show CDR1 as MNHEY and CDR2 as SVGAGI. The V gene lost 3 bases and the J gene lost 6 bases, with 14 bases spanning the gap. The DNA of the CDR3 is TGTGCCAGCAGTTATTCTCGGAGCGGCAATGGCTACACCTTC. Amino acid sequence: CASSYSRSGNGYTF.

The chain carries TRBV19 and TRBJ1-5, with a tentative D call TRBD1 (5 bases). Trimming left V 10 bases short and J 5 bases short, with 15 bases between. The CDR3 consists of 13 residues. Per germline, CDR1 LNHDA and CDR2 SQIVND (reference sequence). This CDR3 is CATRVALYQPQHF. Written as DNA, the CDR3 is TGTGCCACCAGGGTCGCCCTCTATCAGCCCCAGCATTTT.

The chain couples TRBV3-1 (or the pseudogene TRBV3-2) to TRBJ1-4; the D is unclear. V lost 0 bases and J lost 7, with 21 bases in between. Germline V lookup: CDR1 LGHDT, CDR2 YNNKEL (reference sequence). The CDR3 sequence is 18 residues long. CDR3 sequence (DNA): TGTGCCAGCAGCCAAGATCTAATAGGCCCAACCAGCGGTGAAAAACTGTTTTTT. Residues: CASSQDLIGPTSGEKLFF.

The chain has TRBV3-1 (or the pseudogene TRBV3-2) and TRBJ2-6, with D possibly being TRBD1 (6 bases). The V gene's germline CDR1 is LGHDT and CDR2 YNNKEL (reference sequence). The CDR3 totals 21 residues. V lost 3 bases to trimming and J lost 1 base, with 25 bases between them. CDR3 protein: CASSQGSPLQGIGSGANVLTF. In DNA form, the CDR3 reads TGTGCCAGCAGCCAGGGCTCCCCATTACAGGGAATTGGTTCTGGGGCCAACGTCCTGACTTTC.

This clone came up a few times. The rearrangement links TRBV7-3 to TRBJ2-7; 7 bases line up with TRBD2. CDR3 length: 15 amino acids. The junction had 14 bases not matched to a gene; V was cut back by 6 bases and J by 6 bases. Germline V gives CDR1 SGHTA, CDR2 FQGTGA. CDR3 nucleotide sequence: TGTGCCAGCAGTCTTTACGGACTAGGGACGGGCGAGCAGTACTTC. It encodes CASSLYGLGTGEQYF.

The chain recombines TRBV2 with TRBJ2-7, with 7 bases fitting TRBD1. CDR3 length equals 15 residues. Germline V CDR1 and CDR2: SNHLY, FYNNEI. Trimming at V came to 6 bases and at J to 5 bases, leaving 13 bases not matched to a gene. The CDR3 protein is CASSTSQGVWDEQYF. DNA of the CDR3: TGTGCCAGCAGCACCTCCCAGGGGGTGTGGGACGAGCAGTACTTC. The complete variable domain, with remaining parts taken from reference TRBV2 and TRBJ2-7, reads EPEVTQTPSHQVTQMGQEVILRCVPISNHLYFYWYRQILGQKVEFLVSFYNNEISEKSEIFDDQFSVERPDGSNFTLKIRSTKLEDSAMYFCASSTSQGVWDEQYFGPGTRLTVT.

This chain joins TRBV6-5 and TRBJ1-2, with D perhaps matching TRBD1 (6 bases). The germline gives CDR1 MNHEY, CDR2 SVGAGI. This CDR3 comprises 15 residues. V was clipped by 6 bases and J by 6 bases, with 20 bases between them. The CDR3 loop reads CASRYLYREPDGYTF. CDR3 in DNA: TGTGCCAGCAGGTATCTTTACAGGGAACCTGATGGCTACACCTTC.

V usage is TRBV29-1 and J usage is TRBJ2-5; TRBD1 or TRBD2 may be the D gene (5 bases each). V dropped 1 base and J dropped 5 bases, with 8 bases sitting between them. CDR1 is SQVTM and CDR2 is ANQGSEA in the germline V gene. The CDR3 sequence is 12 residues long. The CDR3 is CSVEGGPETQYF. As DNA, the CDR3 is TGCAGCGTTGAAGGGGGACCGGAGACCCAGTACTTC.

The chain uses TRBV18 and TRBJ2-5; 10 bases map to TRBD1. CDR1 and CDR2 from the germline V gene are KGHSH and LQKENI. CDR3 length: 17 residues. V trimming: 6 bases; J trimming: 4 bases; junction bases outside the gene matches: 14. CDR3 coding DNA: TGTGCCAGCTCGCTAATATCCGGGACAGGGGTCGGAGAGACCCAGTACTTC. The encoded protein is CASSLISGTGVGETQYF.

The chain has TRBV9 and TRBJ2-2; 14 bases map to TRBD2. Germline-derived CDR1 and CDR2 are SGDLS and YYNGEE. V shed 2 bases, J shed 6 bases, and the junction held 3 bases outside the gene matches. The CDR3 sequence is 16 residues long. The CDR3, as DNA: TGTGCCAGCAGCGTTGGACTAGCGGGGGGCGCCGGGGAGCTGTTTTTT. Protein sequence: CASSVGLAGGAGELFF.

V usage is TRBV11-2 and J usage is TRBJ2-2; D is possibly TRBD1 or TRBD2 (5 bases each). Germline V gene sequence: CDR1 SGHAT, CDR2 FQNNGV. The CDR3 covers 15 residues. Trimming removed 5 bases at V and 4 bases at J, with 14 bases between. The CDR3 region is CASSPGAGPTGELFF. The CDR3, as DNA: TGTGCCAGCAGCCCCGGGGCGGGTCCCACCGGGGAGCTGTTTTTT. The full variable domain, its missing parts supplied by reference TRBV11-2 and TRBJ2-2, is EAGVAQSPRYKIIEKRQSVAFWCNPISGHATLYWYQQILGQGPKLLIQFQNNGVVDDSQLPKDRFSAERLKGVDSTLKIQPAKLEDSAVYLCASSPGAGPTGELFFGEGSRLTVL.

This chain connects TRBV14 to TRBJ1-3; D may be TRBD1 (6 bases). CDR1 is SGHDN and CDR2 is FVKESK in the germline V gene. Trimming shortened V by 4 bases and J by 7 bases, and 17 bases separated the two germline ends. CDR3 length: 15 amino acids. This CDR3 is CASSPDRTLANTIYF. The CDR3 DNA reads TGTGCCAGCAGCCCGGACAGAACCCTGGCCAACACCATATATTTT.

The gene calls are TRBV30 and TRBJ1-4; D remains ambiguous. V lost 4 bases to trimming and J lost 5 bases, with 14 bases between them. This CDR3 has 14 residues. The germline V gene has CDR1 GTSNPN and CDR2 SVGIG (reference sequence). Written as DNA, the CDR3 is TGTGCCTGGAACCCTTGGACGGAGAATGAAAAACTGTTTTTT. It specifies CAWNPWTENEKLFF. Full variable domain (remainder filled in from reference TRBV30 and TRBJ1-4): SQTIHQWPATLVQPVGSPLSLECTVEGTSNPNLYWYRQAAGRGLQLLFYSVGIGQISSEVPQNLSASRPQDRQFILSSKKLLLSDSGFYLCAWNPWTENEKLFFGSGTQLSVL.

The rearrangement joins TRBV12-3 or TRBV12-4 to TRBJ1-1; possible D gene TRBD1, 5 bases. The CDR3 length is 13 residues. V lost 7 bases and J 1 base, leaving 10 bases between the germline ends. The CDR3 region has the DNA TGTGCCAGCATCGACACAGGGAACACTGAAGCTTTCTTT. This gives the protein CASIDTGNTEAFF.

The chain has TRBV5-4 and TRBJ2-5; TRBD1 matches 8 bases. The CDR3 extends over 17 amino acids. Germline values: CDR1 SGHNT, CDR2 YYREEE (reference sequence). The J segment lost 3 bases and the V segment lost 3 bases, leaving 13 bases of the junction unmatched. The CDR3, as DNA: TGTGCCAGCAGCTCAGATCCGGGACAGGAGTTTAAAGAGACCCAGTACTTC. This codes for CASSSDPGQEFKETQYF.

CDR3 in DNA: TGTGCCAGCAGTGCCTACAGGGGGCCCTACGAGCAGTACTTC. Its protein is CASSAYRGPYEQYF. The gene calls are TRBV27 and TRBJ2-7; 9 bases line up with TRBD1. CDR1 is MNHEY and CDR2 is SMNVEV in the germline V gene (reference sequence). The V segment lost 5 bases and the J segment 2 bases; nucleotides outside the gene matches: 4. The CDR3 spans 14 residues.

The chain carries TRBV4-2 and TRBJ2-2; tentatively, D is TRBD2 (5 bases). V dropped 0 bases and J dropped 4 bases, with 12 bases sitting between them. From germline, CDR1 is LGHNA and CDR2 YNFKEQ. The CDR3 totals 16 residues. CDR3 nucleotide sequence: TGTGCCAGCAGCCAAGATAACCGGGGTAGCACCGGGGAGCTGTTTTTT. Its protein product is CASSQDNRGSTGELFF.

This chain connects TRBV11-3 to TRBJ2-7, with D uncertain. CDR3 size: 11 residues. Germline CDR1 is SGHNT and CDR2 is YENEEA. Trimming took 2 bases from V and 5 from J, leaving 4 bases between them. CDR3 sequence: CASSLPHEQYF. DNA for the CDR3: TGTGCCAGCAGCTTACCCCACGAGCAGTACTTC.

The genes are TRBV11-2 and TRBJ2-7, with D perhaps matching TRBD1 or TRBD2 (7 bases each). The CDR3 is 15 amino acids. V was cut by 0 bases and J by 6 bases, with 15 bases left in between. Germline CDR1 SGHAT, CDR2 FQNNGV. CDR3: CASSLDGRGQGEQYF. The CDR3 DNA follows: TGTGCCAGCAGCTTAGATGGGAGGGGGCAAGGCGAGCAGTACTTC.